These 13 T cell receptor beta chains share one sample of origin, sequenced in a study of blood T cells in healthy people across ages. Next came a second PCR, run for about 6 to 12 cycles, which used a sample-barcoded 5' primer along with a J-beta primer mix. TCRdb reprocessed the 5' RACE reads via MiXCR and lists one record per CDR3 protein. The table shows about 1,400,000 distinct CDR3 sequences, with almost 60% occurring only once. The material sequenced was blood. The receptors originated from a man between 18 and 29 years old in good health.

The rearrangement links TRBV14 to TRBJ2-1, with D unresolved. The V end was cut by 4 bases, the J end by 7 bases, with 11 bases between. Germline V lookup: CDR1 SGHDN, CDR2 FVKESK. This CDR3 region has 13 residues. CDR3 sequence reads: CASSPAALNEQFF. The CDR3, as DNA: TGTGCCAGCAGCCCAGCAGCCCTTAATGAGCAGTTCTTC.

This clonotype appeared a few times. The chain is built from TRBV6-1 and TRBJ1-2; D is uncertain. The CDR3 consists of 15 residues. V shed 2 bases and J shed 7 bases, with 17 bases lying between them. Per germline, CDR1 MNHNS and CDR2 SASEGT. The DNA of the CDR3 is TGTGCCAGCAGTGAATTTACTGGTAGTCTGCGTGGCTACACCTTC. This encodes CASSEFTGSLRGYTF.

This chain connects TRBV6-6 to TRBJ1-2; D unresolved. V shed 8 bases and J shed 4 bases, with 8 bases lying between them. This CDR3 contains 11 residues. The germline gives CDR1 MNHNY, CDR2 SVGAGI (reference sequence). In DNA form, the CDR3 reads TGTGCCAGCGGGGATTTCTATGGCTACACCTTC. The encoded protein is CASGDFYGYTF.

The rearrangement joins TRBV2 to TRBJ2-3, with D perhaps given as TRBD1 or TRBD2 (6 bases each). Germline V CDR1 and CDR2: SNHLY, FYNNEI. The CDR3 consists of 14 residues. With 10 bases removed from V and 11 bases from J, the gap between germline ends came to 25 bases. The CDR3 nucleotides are TGTGCCATCCCCCGGTTGGGGGGCTCCTACGAGCAGTATTTT. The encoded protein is CAIPRLGGSYEQYF. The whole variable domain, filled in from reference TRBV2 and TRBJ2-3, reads EPEVTQTPSHQVTQMGQEVILRCVPISNHLYFYWYRQILGQKVEFLVSFYNNEISEKSEIFDDQFSVERPDGSNFTLKIRSTKLEDSAMYFCAIPRLGGSYEQYFGPGTRLTVL.

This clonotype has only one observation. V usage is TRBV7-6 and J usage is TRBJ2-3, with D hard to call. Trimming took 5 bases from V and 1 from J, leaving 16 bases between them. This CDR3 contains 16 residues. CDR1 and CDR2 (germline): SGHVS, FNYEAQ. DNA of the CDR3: TGTGCCAGCAGCCCTCTCTTGTATGGCGGCACAGATACGCAGTATTTT. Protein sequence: CASSPLLYGGTDTQYF.

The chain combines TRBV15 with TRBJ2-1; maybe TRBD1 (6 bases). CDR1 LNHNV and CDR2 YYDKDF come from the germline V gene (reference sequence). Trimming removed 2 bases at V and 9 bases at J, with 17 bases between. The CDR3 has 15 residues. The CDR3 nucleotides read TGTGCCACCAGCAGAACAGGGTTATCCTCGGGTGAGCAGTTCTTC. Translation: CATSRTGLSSGEQFF. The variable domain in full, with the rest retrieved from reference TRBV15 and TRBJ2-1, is DAMVIQNPRYQVTQFGKPVTLSCSQTLNHNVMYWYQQKSSQAPKLLFHYYDKDFNNEADTPDNFQSRRPNTSFCFLDIRSPGLGDTAMYLCATSRTGLSSGEQFFGPGTRLTVL.

The CDR3: CASSYQRTGHEQYF. The CDR3 DNA is TGTGCCAGCAGTTATCAGAGGACAGGCCACGAGCAGTACTTC. This rearrangement joins TRBV2 to TRBJ2-4, with 7 positions matching TRBD1. The end of the DNA fits TRBJ2-7 better, so the J call may be wrong. From germline, CDR1 is SNHLY and CDR2 FYNNEI. This CDR3 contains 14 residues.

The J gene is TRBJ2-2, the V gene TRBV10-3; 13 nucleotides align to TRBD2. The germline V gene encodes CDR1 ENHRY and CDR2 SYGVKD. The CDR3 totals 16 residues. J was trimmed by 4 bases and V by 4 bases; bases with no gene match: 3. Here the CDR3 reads CAISAGTSGVTGELFF. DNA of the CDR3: TGTGCCATCAGTGCTGGGACTAGCGGGGTCACCGGGGAGCTGTTTTTT.

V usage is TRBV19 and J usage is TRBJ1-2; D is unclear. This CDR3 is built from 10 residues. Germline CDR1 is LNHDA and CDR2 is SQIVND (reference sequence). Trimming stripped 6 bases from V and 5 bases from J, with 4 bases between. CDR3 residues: CASRHYGYTF. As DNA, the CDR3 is TGTGCCAGTAGACATTATGGCTACACCTTC.

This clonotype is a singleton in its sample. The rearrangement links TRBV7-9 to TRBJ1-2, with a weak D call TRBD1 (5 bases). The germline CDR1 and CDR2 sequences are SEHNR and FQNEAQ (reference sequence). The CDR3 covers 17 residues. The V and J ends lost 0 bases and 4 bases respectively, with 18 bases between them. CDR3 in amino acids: CASSLAGIDRRTYGYTF. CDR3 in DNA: TGTGCCAGCAGCTTAGCGGGGATCGACAGAAGAACCTATGGCTACACCTTC.

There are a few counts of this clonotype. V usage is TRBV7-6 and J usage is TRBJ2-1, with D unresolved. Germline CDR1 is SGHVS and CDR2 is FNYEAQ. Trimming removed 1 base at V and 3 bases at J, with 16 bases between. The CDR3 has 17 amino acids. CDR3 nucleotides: TGTGCCAGCAGCTTAGAGTTTGGTGGCTCCGGCTACAATGAGCAGTTCTTC. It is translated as CASSLEFGGSGYNEQFF. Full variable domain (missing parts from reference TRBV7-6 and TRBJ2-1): GAGVSQSPRYKVTKRGQDVALRCDPISGHVSLYWYRQALGQGPEFLTYFNYEAQQDKSGLPNDRFSAERPEGSISTLTIQRTEQRDSAMYRCASSLEFGGSGYNEQFFGPGTRLTVL.

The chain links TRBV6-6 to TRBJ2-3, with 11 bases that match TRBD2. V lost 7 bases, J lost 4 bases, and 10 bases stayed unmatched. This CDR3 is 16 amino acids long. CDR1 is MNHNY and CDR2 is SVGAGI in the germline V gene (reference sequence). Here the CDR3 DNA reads TGTGCCAGCACCCAATTAGCGGGGGGGCCGCCAGATACGCAGTATTTT. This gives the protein CASTQLAGGPPDTQYF.

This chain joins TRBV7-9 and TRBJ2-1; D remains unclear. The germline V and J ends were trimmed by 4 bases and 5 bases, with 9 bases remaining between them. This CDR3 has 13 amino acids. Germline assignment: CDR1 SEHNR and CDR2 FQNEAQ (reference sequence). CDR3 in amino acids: CASSYTEDNEQFF. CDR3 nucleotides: TGTGCCAGCAGCTATACAGAAGACAATGAGCAGTTCTTC.